This T cell receptor beta chain was found in a study of T cell repertoires in cytomegalovirus infection. Using its own MiXCR run on the reads, TCRdb lists one record per CDR3 protein. The repertoire holds some 220,000 distinct CDR3 sequences, with 38% as singletons. With regard to this clonotype: Its antigen is undetermined.

Germline V CDR1 and CDR2: SGHVS, FNYEAQ. V was pared by 5 bases and J by 5 bases, with 10 bases of the junction left unmatched. CDR3 size: 15 residues. V usage is TRBV7-6 and J usage is TRBJ1-1; 8 bases match TRBD1. This receptor was identified in a human donor in good health (CMV status not recorded). Some clones in this sample may be carry-over from other donors' samples. Here the sequenced sample was CD8+ T cells from cultured PBMCs, taken from culture after CMV antigen stimulation. CDR3 loop: CASSGGGQVLTEAFF. The CDR3 DNA reads as TGTGCCAGCAGCGGGGGGGGACAGGTTTTGACTGAAGCTTTCTTT.